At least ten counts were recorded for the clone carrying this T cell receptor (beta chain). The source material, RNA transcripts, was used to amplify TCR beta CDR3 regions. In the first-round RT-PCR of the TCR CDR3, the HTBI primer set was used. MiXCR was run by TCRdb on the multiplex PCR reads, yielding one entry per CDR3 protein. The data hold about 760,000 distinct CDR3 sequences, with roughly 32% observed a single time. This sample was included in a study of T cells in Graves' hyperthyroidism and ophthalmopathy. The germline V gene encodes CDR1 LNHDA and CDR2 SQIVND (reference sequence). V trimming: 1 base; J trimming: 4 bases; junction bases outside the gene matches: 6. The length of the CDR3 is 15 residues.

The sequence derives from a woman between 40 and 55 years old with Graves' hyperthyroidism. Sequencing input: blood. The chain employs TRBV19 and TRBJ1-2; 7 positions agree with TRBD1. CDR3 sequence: CASSIAGQSFYGYTF. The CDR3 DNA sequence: TGTGCCAGTAGTATAGCGGGACAGAGCTTCTATGGCTACACCTTC.